This T cell receptor beta chain was identified in a study of cytomegalovirus exposure and HLA in healthy donors. Points from the study as a whole: After further analysis at a later stage, 16,951 TCR beta sequences were associated with HLA alleles at 0.05 false discovery rate. Earlier analysis yielded a pattern in which most TCR beta V segments were productive about 90% or about 30% of the time.

PCR amplification relied on 60 Vbeta primers (plus 13 Jbeta primers). Sequencing was performed with immunoSEQ multiplex PCR; in TCRdb, only in-frame clones are kept and a portion is missing. The table has over 150,000 clones, roughly four fifths seen once. Remarks on this clone: What it binds is unknown.

Participants comprised healthy donors of bone marrow. Per germline, CDR1 LNHDA and CDR2 SQIVND (reference sequence). V lost 6 bases to trimming and J lost 7 bases; unmatched junction nucleotides: 5. CDR3 length: 13 amino acids. J is TRBJ1-1 and V is TRBV19; 10 bases match TRBD1. The TCR comes from a man aged 35-49 years in good health and CMV-seronegative. Specimen: PBMCs. The CDR3 protein is CASSRDRGLEAFF. The CDR3, as DNA: TGTGCCAGTAGCCGGGACAGGGGCCTTGAAGCTTTCTTT.